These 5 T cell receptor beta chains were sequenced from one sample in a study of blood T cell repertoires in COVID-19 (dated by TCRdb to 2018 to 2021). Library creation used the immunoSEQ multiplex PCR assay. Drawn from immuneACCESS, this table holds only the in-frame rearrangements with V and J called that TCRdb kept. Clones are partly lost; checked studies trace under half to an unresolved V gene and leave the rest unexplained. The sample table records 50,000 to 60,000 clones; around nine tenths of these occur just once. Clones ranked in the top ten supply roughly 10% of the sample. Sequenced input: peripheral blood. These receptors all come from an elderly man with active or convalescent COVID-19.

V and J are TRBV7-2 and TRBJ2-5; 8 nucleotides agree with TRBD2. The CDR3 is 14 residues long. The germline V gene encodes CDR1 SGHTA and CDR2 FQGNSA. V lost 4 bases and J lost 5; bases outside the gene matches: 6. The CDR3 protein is CASSSGTSPETQYF. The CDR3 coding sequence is TGTGCCAGCAGCTCAGGGACTAGTCCCGAGACCCAGTACTTC.

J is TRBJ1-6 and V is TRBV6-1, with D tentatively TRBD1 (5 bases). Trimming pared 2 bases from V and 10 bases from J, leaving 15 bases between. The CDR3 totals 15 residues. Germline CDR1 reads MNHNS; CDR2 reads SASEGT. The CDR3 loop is CASSELQAASSPLHF. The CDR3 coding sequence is TGTGCCAGCAGTGAATTACAGGCAGCATCCTCACCCCTCCACTTT.

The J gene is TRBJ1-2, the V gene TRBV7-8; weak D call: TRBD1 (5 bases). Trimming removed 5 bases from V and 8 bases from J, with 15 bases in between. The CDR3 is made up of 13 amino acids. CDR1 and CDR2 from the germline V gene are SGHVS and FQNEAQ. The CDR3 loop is CASSPTGGWGYTF. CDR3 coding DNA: TGTGCCAGCAGCCCGACCGGGGGGTGGGGCTACACCTTC.

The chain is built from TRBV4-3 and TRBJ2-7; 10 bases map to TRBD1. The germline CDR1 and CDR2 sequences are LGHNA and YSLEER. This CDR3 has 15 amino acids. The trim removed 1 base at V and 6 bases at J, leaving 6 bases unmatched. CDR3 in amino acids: CASSQVDRGLGEQYF. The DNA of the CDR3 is TGCGCCAGCAGCCAAGTAGACAGGGGGCTAGGCGAGCAGTACTTC.

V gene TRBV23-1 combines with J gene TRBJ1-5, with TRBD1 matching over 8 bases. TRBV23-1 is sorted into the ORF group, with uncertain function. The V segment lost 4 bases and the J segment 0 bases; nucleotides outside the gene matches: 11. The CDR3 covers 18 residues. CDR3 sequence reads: CASSPPGETGDSNQPQHF. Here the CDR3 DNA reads TGCGCCAGCAGTCCGCCGGGGGAGACAGGGGATAGCAATCAGCCCCAGCATTTT.